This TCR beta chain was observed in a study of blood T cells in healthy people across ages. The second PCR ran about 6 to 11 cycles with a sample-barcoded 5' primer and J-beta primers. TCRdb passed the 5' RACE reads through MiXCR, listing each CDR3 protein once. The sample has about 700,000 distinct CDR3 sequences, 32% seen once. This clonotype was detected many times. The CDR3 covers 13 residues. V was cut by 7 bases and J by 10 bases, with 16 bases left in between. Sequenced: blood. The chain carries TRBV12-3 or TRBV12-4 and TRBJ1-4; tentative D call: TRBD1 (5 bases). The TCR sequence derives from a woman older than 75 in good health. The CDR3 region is CASTGVGGGKLFF. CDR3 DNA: TGTGCCAGCACCGGGGTCGGGGGGGGAAAACTGTTTTTT.